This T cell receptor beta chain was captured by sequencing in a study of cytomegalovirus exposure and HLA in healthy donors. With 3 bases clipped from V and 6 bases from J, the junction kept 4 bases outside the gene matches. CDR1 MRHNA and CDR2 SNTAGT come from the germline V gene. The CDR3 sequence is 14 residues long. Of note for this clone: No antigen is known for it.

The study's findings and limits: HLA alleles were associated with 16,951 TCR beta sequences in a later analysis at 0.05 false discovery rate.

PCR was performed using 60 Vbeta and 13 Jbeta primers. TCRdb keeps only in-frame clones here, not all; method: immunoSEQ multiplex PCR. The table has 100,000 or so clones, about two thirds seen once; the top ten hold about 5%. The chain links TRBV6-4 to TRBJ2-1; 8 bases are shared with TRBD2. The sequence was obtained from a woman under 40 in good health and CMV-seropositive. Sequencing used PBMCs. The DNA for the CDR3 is TGTGCCAGCAGTGAGCGGGGGGCGATCAATGAGCAGTTCTTC. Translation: CASSERGAINEQFF.